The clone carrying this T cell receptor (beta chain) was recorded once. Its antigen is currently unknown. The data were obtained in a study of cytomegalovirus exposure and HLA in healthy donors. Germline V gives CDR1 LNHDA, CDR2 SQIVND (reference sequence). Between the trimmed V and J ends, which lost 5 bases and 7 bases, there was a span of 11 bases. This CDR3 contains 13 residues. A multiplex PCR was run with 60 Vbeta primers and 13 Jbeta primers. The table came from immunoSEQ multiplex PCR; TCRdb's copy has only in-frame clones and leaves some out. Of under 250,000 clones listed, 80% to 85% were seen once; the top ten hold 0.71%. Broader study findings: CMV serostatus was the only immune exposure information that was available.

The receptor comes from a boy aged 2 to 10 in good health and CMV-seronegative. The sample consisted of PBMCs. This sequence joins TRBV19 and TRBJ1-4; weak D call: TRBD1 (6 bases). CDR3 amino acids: CASSFGTPEKLFF. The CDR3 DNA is TGTGCCAGTAGTTTCGGGACACCTGAAAAACTGTTTTTT. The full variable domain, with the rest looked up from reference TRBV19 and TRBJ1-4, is DGGITQSPKYLFRKEGQNVTLSCEQNLNHDAMYWYRQDPGQGLRLIYYSQIVNDFQKGDIAEGYSVSREKKESFPLTVTSAQKNPTAFYLCASSFGTPEKLFFGSGTQLSVL.